The entry that follows covers one T cell receptor (beta chain) sequence. This clone was counted only a few times. Its recognized antigen is unknown. One base away there is no much larger clone; base qualities are not given. These data are taken from a study of glioma-infiltrating T cells after dendritic cell vaccination (dated by TCRdb to about 2016). At the level of the whole study: Of the roughly 15 glioblastoma patients in the cohort, all drawn from Phase I and II dendritic cell vaccination trials, 9 were newly diagnosed and 6 had recurrent disease. Patients received autologous tumor lysate-pulsed dendritic cell vaccination between about 2003 and 2013. The vaccine was prepared from monocyte-derived dendritic cells that were cultured for 6 to 7 days with IL-4 and GM-CSF and then pulsed overnight with autologous tumor lysate. Three intradermal dendritic cell vaccine injections were administered to patients at biweekly intervals in the arm below the axilla. Deep sequencing of TCR beta CDR3 regions was used to quantify tumor-infiltrating lymphocyte content and compare tumor and blood repertoires in dendritic cell-vaccinated glioblastoma patients. Survival after dendritic cell vaccination was correlated with TCR sequencing metrics such as TIL content and the overlap between tumor and blood repertoires. Points the paper makes about the study in general: The three-group TCR overlap response model was characterized as speculative, and prospective validation of the model was stated to be required. No direct relationship between TCR clonality and survival was found, suggesting a diverse polyclonal response may matter. The cohort was small and heterogeneous, and full blood and tumor sets were available for few patients, with initial-recurrent tumor pairs available for even fewer patients. Higher estimated pretreatment TIL content predicted longer time to progression and overall survival after dendritic cell vaccination.

Using the immunoSEQ assay, TCRB CDR3 regions were amplified from roughly 2.1 micrograms of genomic DNA, or from all available DNA when less than that was on hand. For multiplex PCR, 60 forward primers for TCR V beta segments and 13 reverse primers for J beta segments were used. Synthetic control templates were spiked into each sample at limiting dilution to estimate reads per starting template. The Illumina HiSeq System generated 87 bp sequencing reads. The authors processed their data as follows. To remove PCR and sequencing errors, closely related sequences were merged with a nearest neighbor algorithm. TCR overlap was defined as the percentage of unique tumor TCR beta sequences that were also present in the same patient's peripheral blood. The table was pulled from immuneACCESS by TCRdb, which kept in-frame rearrangements only. Such tables lose some clones; where checked, under half of the loss comes from unresolved V genes, and the rest has no known cause. For V, J and clone size, that table is used; D and trimming come from the DNA. Within this sample are 70,000 to 100,000 clones, with around 83% of them counted one time only. Jointly, the top ten make up 6% to 7.5% of the sample.

Sample time point, as interpreted from the label and publication: after dendritic cell vaccination, including at tumor progression/relapse. Patients were selected for having adequate residual fresh-frozen tumor tissue and more than two years of available survival data. Although molecular status otherwise differed among the glioblastoma patients, no patient had an isocitrate dehydrogenase mutation. PBMC were collected before vaccination, two weeks after the third vaccination, and at tumor progression when it occurred. Genomic DNA was extracted with the Qiagen DNeasy Blood extraction Kit. The specimen comprised blood, sampled after dendritic cell vaccination. The origin of this receptor is a human donor with glioblastoma.

The CDR3 protein is CASSYPGQGTPTLYF. The nucleotide sequence is given as TGTGCCAGCAGTTACCCTGGACAGGGGACCCCTACGCTATATTTT. The rearrangement joined TRBV6-6 to TRBJ1-3; TRBD1 lines up with 9 middle nucleotides. The CDR3 sequence holds 15 residues, the cysteine and phenylalanine included. CDR3 DNA only is kept here, 45 bases in frame from base 1. After removal of 2 bases from V and 14 bases from J, the junction retains 13 bases not matched to a gene. The germline V gene (reference sequence) sets CDR1 to MNHNY and CDR2 to SVGAGI.